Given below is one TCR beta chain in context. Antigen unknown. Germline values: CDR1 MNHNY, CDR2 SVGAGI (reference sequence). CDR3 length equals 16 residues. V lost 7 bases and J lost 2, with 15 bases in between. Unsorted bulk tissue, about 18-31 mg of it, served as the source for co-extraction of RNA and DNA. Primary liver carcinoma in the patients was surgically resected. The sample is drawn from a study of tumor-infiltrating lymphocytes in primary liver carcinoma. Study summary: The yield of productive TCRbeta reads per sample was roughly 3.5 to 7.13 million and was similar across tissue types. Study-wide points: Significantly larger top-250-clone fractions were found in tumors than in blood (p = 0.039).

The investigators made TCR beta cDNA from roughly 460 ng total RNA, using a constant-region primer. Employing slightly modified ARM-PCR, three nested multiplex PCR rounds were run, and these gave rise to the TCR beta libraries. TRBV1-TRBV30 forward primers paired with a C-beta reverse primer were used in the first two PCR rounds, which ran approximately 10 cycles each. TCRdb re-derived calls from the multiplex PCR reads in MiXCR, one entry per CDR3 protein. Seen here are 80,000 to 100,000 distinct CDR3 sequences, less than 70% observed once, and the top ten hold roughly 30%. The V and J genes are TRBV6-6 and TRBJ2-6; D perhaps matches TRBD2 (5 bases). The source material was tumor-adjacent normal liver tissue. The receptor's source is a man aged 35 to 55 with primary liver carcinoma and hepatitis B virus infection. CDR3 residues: CASTDAGSPGANVLTF. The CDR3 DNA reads TGTGCCAGCACCGACGCTGGGAGCCCTGGGGCCAACGTCCTGACTTTC.